This is a list of T cell receptor beta chains from one sample in a study of blood T cell repertoires in COVID-19. Profiled with immunoSEQ multiplex PCR; TCRdb holds only in-frame clones, not every one. This sample yields a few hundred thousand clones, of which 70% to 90% are seen a single time; 1.2% belongs to the top ten. The specimen was PBMCs or T cells enriched from blood (not recorded which). Source of these receptors: a woman aged 18-30 years who had recovered from COVID-19. CDR3s include the opening cysteine and the closing phenylalanine or tryptophan. Each record gives: D gene, V gene, J gene, clone size, CDR3 protein, CDR3 DNA. A D gene is named only where the DNA matches it firmly. Some rows mark clone size as missing; the rest say once, few, many or name a class of expanded clone.

>NA|TRBV10-3|TRBJ1-5|NA
CAISPRTDKNQPQHF
TGTGCCATCAGTCCGAGGACAGACAAGAATCAGCCCCAGCATTTT
>TRBD2|TRBV4-1|TRBJ2-1|NA
CASSRLAGLDEQFF
TGCGCCAGCAGCCGACTAGCGGGGTTGGATGAGCAGTTCTTC
>NA|TRBV11-2|TRBJ2-2|NA
CASSLDNSAVTGELFF
TGTGCCAGCAGCTTAGATAATTCGGCGGTGACGGGGGAGCTGTTTTTT
>TRBD1|TRBV14|TRBJ2-3|NA
CASSFRDRVIRDTQYF
TGTGCCAGCAGCTTCCGGGACAGGGTAATTAGAGATACGCAGTATTTT
>NA|TRBV12-3/TRBV12-4|TRBJ1-1|once
CASNFYGNTEAFF
TGTGCCAGCAATTTCTATGGTAACACTGAAGCTTTCTTT
>TRBD1|TRBV7-3|TRBJ1-1|NA
CASSSRQGGEAFF
TGTGCCAGCAGCTCCCGACAGGGGGGCGAAGCTTTCTTT
>NA|TRBV3-1/TRBV3-2|TRBJ2-1|once
CASSQGRGTPYNEQFF
TGTGCCAGCAGCCAAGGTCGGGGGACCCCTTACAATGAGCAGTTCTTC
>TRBD1|TRBV11-2|TRBJ1-2|few
CASSPITGQGYGYTF
TGTGCCAGCAGCCCCATTACTGGACAGGGCTATGGCTACACCTTC
>NA|TRBV7-2|TRBJ2-7|NA
CASSSRTGRAEQYF
TGTGCCAGCAGCTCGCGGACAGGGAGGGCCGAGCAGTACTTC
>NA|TRBV19|TRBJ1-1|NA
CASSIPRADRLNTEAFF
TGTGCCAGTAGTATCCCCAGGGCGGATCGATTGAACACTGAAGCTTTCTTT
>TRBD1|TRBV2|TRBJ1-6|NA
CASSLRTGKHSPLHF
TGTGCCAGCAGTCTTAGGACAGGGAAGCATTCACCCCTCCACTTT
>NA|TRBV6-2/TRBV6-3|TRBJ2-1|NA
CASSYWRGQTYNEQFF
TGTGCCAGCAGTTACTGGAGAGGGCAAACCTACAATGAGCAGTTCTTC
>TRBD2|TRBV28|TRBJ2-7|NA
CASSGLGTLSSYEQYF
TGTGCCAGCAGTGGACTAGGGACGTTAAGCTCCTACGAGCAGTACTTC
>NA|TRBV9|TRBJ2-3|NA
CASSVSGSTDTQYF
TGTGCCAGCAGCGTTTCGGGAAGCACAGATACGCAGTATTTT
>TRBD1|TRBV11-2|TRBJ2-7|NA
CASSFARGQGSYEQYF
TGTGCCAGCAGCTTCGCACGAGGACAGGGCTCCTACGAGCAGTACTTC
>NA|TRBV9|TRBJ2-3|NA
CASSEAASSTDTQYF
TGTGCCAGCAGCGAAGCCGCTTCTAGCACAGATACGCAGTATTTT
>TRBD2|TRBV6-5|TRBJ2-2|NA
CAVREGGNTGELFF
TGTGCAGTCCGGGAGGGAGGTAACACCGGGGAGCTGTTTTTT
>NA|TRBV5-5|TRBJ2-7|NA
CASSLGRREVYEQYF
TGTGCCAGCAGCTTGGGTCGCAGGGAAGTCTACGAGCAGTACTTC
>TRBD2|TRBV7-6|TRBJ2-3|NA
CASRKLAAQLDTQYF
TGTGCCAGCAGAAAACTAGCGGCCCAGTTAGATACGCAGTATTTT
>TRBD1|TRBV6-4|TRBJ1-2|NA
CASSPSGTGTFGYTF
TGTGCCAGCAGTCCATCCGGGACAGGGACATTTGGCTACACCTTC
>TRBD2|TRBV25-1|TRBJ2-7|NA
CASSGLAGTSYEQYF
TGTGCCAGCAGTGGTCTAGCGGGGACCTCCTACGAGCAGTACTTC
>NA|TRBV5-1|TRBJ1-3|NA
CASSLFKLPGGRGNTIYF
TGCGCCAGCAGCTTGTTTAAGTTACCGGGAGGTCGCGGAAACACCATATATTTT
>TRBD1|TRBV28|TRBJ1-4|NA
CASTGQGYEKLFF
TGTGCCAGCACGGGACAGGGGTATGAAAAACTGTTTTTT
>NA|TRBV6-5|TRBJ1-2|NA
CASSYSTEINYGYTF
TGTGCCAGCAGTTACTCAACAGAGATTAACTATGGCTACACCTTC
>TRBD2|TRBV19|TRBJ2-1|NA
CASNIAGRNNEQFF
TGTGCCAGTAATATAGCGGGAAGGAACAATGAGCAGTTCTTC
>TRBD1|TRBV4-1|TRBJ1-2|NA
CASSPQGGEGYGYTF
TGCGCCAGCAGCCCCCAGGGGGGAGAGGGCTATGGCTACACCTTC
>NA|TRBV14|TRBJ2-2|NA
CASSQVRGTGELFF
TGTGCCAGCAGCCAAGTCCGGGGCACCGGGGAGCTGTTTTTT
>TRBD1|TRBV19|TRBJ1-2|NA
CASSDAGGYGYTF
TGTGCCAGTAGTGACGCAGGGGGATATGGCTACACCTTC
>NA|TRBV9|TRBJ2-1|NA
CASSVGGGLSSEQFF
TGTGCCAGCAGCGTAGGTGGGGGCCTAAGTAGTGAGCAGTTCTTC
>NA|TRBV7-8|TRBJ1-5|once
CASSLGGRNNQPQHF
TGTGCCAGCAGCTTAGGAGGTCGCAACAATCAGCCCCAGCATTTT
>NA|TRBV19|TRBJ1-5|NA
CASSRGGGYSNQPQHF
TGTGCCAGTAGTCGAGGGGGGGGCTATAGCAATCAGCCCCAGCATTTT
>TRBD2|TRBV5-1|TRBJ2-5|NA
CASSGLAGGPKGETQYF
TGCGCCAGCAGCGGCCTAGCGGGGGGGCCGAAGGGAGAGACCCAGTACTTC
>NA|TRBV10-3|TRBJ1-6|NA
CAISERGAESPLHF
TGTGCCATCAGTGAGCGCGGGGCTGAGTCACCCCTCCACTTT
>TRBD1|TRBV2|TRBJ1-1|NA
CAEGEGAMVTAFF
TGTGCCGAGGGAGAGGGGGCGATGGTCACCGCTTTCTTT
>NA|TRBV29-1|TRBJ2-3|NA
CSVVPAVRADTQYF
TGCAGCGTTGTTCCCGCGGTCCGGGCAGATACGCAGTATTTT
>NA|TRBV29-1|TRBJ2-3|NA
CSVEDPRGGTDTQYF
TGCAGCGTTGAAGACCCGCGGGGTGGCACAGATACGCAGTATTTT
>TRBD1|TRBV5-4|TRBJ1-2|NA
CASSHRDRGNYGYTF
TGTGCCAGCAGCCACCGGGACAGGGGGAACTATGGCTACACCTTC
>NA|TRBV28|TRBJ1-5|NA
CASTFDSPYSNQPQHF
TGTGCCAGCACGTTTGACAGCCCATATAGCAATCAGCCCCAGCATTTT
>TRBD2|TRBV2|TRBJ2-7|NA
CASSEGLAGTRQYF
TGTGCCAGCAGTGAGGGACTAGCGGGGACCCGGCAGTACTTC
>NA|TRBV28|TRBJ1-4|NA
CASSLGGRRAEKLFF
TGTGCCAGCAGTTTAGGGGGCCGGCGGGCCGAAAAACTGTTTTTT
>NA|TRBV5-1|TRBJ2-3|NA
CASSLDGGGTQYF
TGCGCCAGCAGCTTGGATGGCGGAGGTACGCAGTATTTT
>NA|TRBV5-5|TRBJ1-5|NA
CASSSLSGNQPQHF
TGTGCCAGCAGCTCTTTGTCGGGCAATCAGCCCCAGCATTTT
>TRBD1|TRBV27|TRBJ1-6|NA
CASRMRTGTNSPLHF
TGTGCCAGCCGAATGAGGACAGGAACAAATTCACCCCTCCACTTT
>TRBD1|TRBV5-1|TRBJ1-1|NA
CASSWDRPREAFF
TGCGCCAGCAGCTGGGACAGGCCTAGGGAAGCTTTCTTT
>NA|TRBV4-2|TRBJ2-2|NA
CASSQDPNRDPTGELFF
TGTGCCAGCAGCCAAGATCCTAACAGGGACCCCACCGGGGAGCTGTTTTTT
>NA|TRBV6-5|TRBJ2-5|NA
CASSLDFQETQYF
TGTGCCAGCTCGTTAGACTTCCAAGAGACCCAGTACTTC